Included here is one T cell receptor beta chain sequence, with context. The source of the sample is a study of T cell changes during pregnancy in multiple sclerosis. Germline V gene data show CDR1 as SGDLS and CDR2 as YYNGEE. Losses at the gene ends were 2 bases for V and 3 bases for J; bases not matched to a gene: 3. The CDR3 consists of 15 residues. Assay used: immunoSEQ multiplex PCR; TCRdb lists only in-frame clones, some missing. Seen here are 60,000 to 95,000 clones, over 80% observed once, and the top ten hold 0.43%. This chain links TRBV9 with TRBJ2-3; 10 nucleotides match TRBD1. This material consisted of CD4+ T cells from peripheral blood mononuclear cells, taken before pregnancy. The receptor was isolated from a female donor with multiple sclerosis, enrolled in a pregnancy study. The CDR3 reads CASSVDRGFTDTQYF. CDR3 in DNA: TGTGCCAGCAGCGTGGACAGGGGGTTTACAGATACGCAGTATTTT.